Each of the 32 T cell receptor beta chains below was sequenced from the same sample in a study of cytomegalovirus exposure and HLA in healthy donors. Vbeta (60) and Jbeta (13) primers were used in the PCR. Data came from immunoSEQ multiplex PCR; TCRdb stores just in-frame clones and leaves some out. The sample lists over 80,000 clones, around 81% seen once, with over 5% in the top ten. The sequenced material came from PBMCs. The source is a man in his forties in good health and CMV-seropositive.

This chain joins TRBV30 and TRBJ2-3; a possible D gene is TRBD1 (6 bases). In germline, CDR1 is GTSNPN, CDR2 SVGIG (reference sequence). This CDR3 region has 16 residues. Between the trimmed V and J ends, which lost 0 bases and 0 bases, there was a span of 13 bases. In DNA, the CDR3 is TGTGCCTGGAGTGTACTGGCAGGGGCTAGCACAGATACGCAGTATTTT. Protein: CAWSVLAGASTDTQYF.

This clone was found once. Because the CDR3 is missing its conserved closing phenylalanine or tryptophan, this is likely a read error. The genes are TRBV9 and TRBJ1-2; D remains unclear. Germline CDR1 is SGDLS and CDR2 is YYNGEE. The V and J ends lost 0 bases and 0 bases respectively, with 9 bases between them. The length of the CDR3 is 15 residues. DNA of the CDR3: TGTGCCAGCAGCGTAGACCCGGTTTCTAACTATGGCTACACCCTC. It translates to CASSVDPVSNYGYTL.

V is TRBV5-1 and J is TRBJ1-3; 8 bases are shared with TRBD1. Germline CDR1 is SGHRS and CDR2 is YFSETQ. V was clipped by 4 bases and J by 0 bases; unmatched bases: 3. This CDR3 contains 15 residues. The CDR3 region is CASSIGQGSGNTIYF. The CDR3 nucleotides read TGCGCCAGCAGCATAGGACAGGGCTCTGGAAACACCATATATTTT.

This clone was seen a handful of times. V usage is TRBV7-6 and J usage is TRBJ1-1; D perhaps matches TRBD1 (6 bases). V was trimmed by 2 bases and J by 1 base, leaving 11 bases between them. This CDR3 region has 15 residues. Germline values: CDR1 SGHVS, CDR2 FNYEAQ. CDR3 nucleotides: TGTGCCAGCAGCTTAAAAGCAGGGGCGAACACTGAAGCTTTCTTT. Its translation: CASSLKAGANTEAFF.

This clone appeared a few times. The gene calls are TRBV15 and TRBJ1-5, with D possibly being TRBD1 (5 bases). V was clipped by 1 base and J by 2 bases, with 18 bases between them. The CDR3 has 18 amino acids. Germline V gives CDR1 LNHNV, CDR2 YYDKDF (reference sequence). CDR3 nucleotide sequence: TGTGCCACCAGCAGAGCACTGGTTCAGCGGGGCGGCAATCAGCCCCAGCATTTT. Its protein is CATSRALVQRGGNQPQHF.

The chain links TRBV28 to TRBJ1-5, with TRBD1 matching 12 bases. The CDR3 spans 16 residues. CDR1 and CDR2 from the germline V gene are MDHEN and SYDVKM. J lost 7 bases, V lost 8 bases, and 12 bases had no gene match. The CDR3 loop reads CASLKGTGGAQQPQHF. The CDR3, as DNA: TGTGCCAGCCTTAAGGGGACAGGGGGCGCCCAACAGCCCCAGCATTTT.

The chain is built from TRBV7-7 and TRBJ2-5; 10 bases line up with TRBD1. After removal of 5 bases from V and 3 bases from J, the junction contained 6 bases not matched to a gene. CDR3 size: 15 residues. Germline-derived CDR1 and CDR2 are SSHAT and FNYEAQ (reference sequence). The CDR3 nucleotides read TGTGCCAGCAGCCGATTTGGACAGGGGGAAGAGACCCAGTACTTC. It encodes CASSRFGQGEETQYF.

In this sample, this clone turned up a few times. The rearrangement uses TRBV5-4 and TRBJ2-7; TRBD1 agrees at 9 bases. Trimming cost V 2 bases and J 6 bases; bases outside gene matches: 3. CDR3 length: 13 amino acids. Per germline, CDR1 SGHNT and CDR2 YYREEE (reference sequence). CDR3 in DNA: TGTGCCAGCAGCTTAGGGACAGGGCTCGAGCAGTACTTC. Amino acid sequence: CASSLGTGLEQYF.

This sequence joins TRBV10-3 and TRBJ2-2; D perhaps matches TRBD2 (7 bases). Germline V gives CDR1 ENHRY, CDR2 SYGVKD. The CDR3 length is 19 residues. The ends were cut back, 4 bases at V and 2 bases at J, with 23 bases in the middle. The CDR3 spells CAISALLGGAEYNTGELFF. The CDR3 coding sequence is TGTGCCATCAGTGCCCTTTTGGGGGGGGCCGAATACAACACCGGGGAGCTGTTTTTT.

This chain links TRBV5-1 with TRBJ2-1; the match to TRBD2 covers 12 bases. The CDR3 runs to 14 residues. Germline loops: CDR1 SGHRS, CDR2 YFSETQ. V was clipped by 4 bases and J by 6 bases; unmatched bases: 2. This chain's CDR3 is CASSPGLAGNEQFF. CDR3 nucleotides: TGCGCCAGCAGCCCGGGACTAGCGGGCAATGAGCAGTTCTTC.

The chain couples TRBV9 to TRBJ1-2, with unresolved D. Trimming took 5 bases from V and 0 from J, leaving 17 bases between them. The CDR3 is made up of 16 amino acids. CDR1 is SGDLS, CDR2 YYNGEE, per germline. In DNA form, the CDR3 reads TGTGCCAGCAGTCTCACTCACGGGTTATCTAACTATGGCTACACCTTC. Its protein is CASSLTHGLSNYGYTF.

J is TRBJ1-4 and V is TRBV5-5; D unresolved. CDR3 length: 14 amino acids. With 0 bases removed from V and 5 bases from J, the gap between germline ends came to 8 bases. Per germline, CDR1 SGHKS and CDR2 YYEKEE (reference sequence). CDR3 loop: CASSLGAINEKLFF. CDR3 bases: TGTGCCAGCAGCTTGGGGGCCATAAATGAAAAACTGTTTTTT.

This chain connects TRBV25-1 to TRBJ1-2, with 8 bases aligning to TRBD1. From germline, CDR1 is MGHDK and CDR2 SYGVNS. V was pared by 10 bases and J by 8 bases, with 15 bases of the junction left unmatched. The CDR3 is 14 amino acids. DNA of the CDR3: TGTGCCACGTCCAGGGGGCTCAGTATCAAGGGCTACACCTTC. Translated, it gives CATSRGLSIKGYTF.

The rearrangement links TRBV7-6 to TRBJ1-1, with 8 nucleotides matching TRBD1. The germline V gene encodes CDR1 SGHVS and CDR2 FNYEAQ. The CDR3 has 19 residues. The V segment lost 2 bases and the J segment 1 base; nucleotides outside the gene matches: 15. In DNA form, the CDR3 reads TGTGCCAGCAGCTTAAATGTATTGACAGGGGCCTTAAGGAACACTGAAGCTTTCTTT. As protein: CASSLNVLTGALRNTEAFF.

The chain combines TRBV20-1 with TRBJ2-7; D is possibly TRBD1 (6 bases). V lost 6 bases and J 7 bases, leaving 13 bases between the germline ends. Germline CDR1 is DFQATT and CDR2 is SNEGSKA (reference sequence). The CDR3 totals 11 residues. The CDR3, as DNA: TGCAGTGCCGGCGACAGGACAGAGCAGTACTTC. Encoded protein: CSAGDRTEQYF.

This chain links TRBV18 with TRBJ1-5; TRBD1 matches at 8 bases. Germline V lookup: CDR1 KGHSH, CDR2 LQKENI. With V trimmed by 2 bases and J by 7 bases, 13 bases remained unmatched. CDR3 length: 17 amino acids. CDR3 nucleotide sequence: TGTGCCAGCTCACCAGTCCGACAGGGGTCGGGGTTGCAGCCCCAGCATTTT. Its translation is CASSPVRQGSGLQPQHF.

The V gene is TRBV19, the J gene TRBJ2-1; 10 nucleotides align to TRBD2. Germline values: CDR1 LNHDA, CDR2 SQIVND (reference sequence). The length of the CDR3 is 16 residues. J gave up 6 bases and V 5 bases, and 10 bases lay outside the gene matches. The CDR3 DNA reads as TGTGCCAGTAGTGTCCCTAGCGGGGGTAACCTCAATGAGCAGTTCTTC. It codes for CASSVPSGGNLNEQFF.

The CDR3 coding sequence is TGTGCCTGGAGTGATACGGACAGGGGATATAATTCACCCCTCCACTTT. Translation: CAWSDTDRGYNSPLHF. The V gene is TRBV30, the J gene TRBJ1-6, with 9 nucleotides matching TRBD1. V lost 1 base to trimming and J lost 4 bases; unmatched junction nucleotides: 5. Germline lookup yields CDR1 GTSNPN and CDR2 SVGIG (reference sequence). The CDR3 totals 16 residues.

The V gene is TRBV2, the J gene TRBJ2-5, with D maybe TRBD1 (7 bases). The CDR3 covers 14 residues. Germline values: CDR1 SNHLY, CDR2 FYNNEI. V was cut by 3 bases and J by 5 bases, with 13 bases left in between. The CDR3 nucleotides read TGTGCCAGCAGTGATCAGGGGGGAAGGGAGACCCAGTACTTC. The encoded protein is CASSDQGGRETQYF. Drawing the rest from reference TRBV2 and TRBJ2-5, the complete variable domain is EPEVTQTPSHQVTQMGQEVILRCVPISNHLYFYWYRQILGQKVEFLVSFYNNEISEKSEIFDDQFSVERPDGSNFTLKIRSTKLEDSAMYFCASSDQGGRETQYFGPGTRLLVL.

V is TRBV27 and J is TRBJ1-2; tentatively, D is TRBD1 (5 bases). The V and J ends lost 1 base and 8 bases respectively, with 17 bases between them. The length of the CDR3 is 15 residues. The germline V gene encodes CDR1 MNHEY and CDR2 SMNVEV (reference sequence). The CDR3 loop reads CASSLWPVGVRGYTF. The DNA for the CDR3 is TGTGCCAGCAGTTTATGGCCGGTAGGGGTTCGAGGCTACACCTTC.

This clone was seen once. CDR3 protein: CASSAFTSYEQYF. CDR3 nucleotides: TGCGCCAGCAGTGCCTTTACTTCCTACGAGCAGTACTTC. The gene calls are TRBV10-1 and TRBJ2-7, with D unresolved. CDR1 is WNHNN and CDR2 is SYGVQD in the germline V gene (reference sequence). This CDR3 is 13 amino acids long. The germline V and J ends were trimmed by 4 bases and 1 base, with 8 bases remaining between them.

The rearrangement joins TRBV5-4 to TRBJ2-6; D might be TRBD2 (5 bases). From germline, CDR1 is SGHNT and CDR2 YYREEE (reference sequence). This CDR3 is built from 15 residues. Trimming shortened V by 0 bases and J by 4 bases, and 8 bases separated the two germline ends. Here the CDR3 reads CASSLGGVGANVLTF. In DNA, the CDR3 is TGTGCCAGCAGCTTGGGGGGAGTAGGGGCCAACGTCCTGACTTTC.

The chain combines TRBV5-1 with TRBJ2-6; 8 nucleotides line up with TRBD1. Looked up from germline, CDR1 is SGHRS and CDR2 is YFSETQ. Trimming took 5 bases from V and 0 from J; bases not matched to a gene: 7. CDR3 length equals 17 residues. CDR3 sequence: CASRLGTGSSGANVLTF. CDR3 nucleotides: TGCGCCAGCAGATTAGGGACAGGAAGCTCTGGGGCCAACGTCCTGACTTTC.

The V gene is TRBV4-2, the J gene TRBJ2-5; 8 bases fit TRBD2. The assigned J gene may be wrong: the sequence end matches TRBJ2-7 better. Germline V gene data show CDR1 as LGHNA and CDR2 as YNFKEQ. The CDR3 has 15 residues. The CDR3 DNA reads TGTGCCAGCAGCCAAACCAGCGGGAGCTCCTACGAGCAGTACTTC. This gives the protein CASSQTSGSSYEQYF.

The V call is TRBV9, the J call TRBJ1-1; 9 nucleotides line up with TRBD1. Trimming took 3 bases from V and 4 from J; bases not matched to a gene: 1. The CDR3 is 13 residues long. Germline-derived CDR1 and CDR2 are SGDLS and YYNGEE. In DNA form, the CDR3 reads TGTGCCAGCAGCGCGACAGGGGGCACTGAAGCTTTCTTT. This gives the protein CASSATGGTEAFF.

CDR3 loop: CASRAGTGKAAHGEKLFF. The CDR3 nucleotides read TGTGCCAGCAGGGCAGGGACAGGGAAAGCGGCCCACGGGGAAAAACTGTTTTTT. V usage is TRBV2 and J usage is TRBJ1-4, with 9 nucleotides matching TRBD1. CDR3 length: 18 amino acids. Trimming removed 6 bases from V and 8 bases from J; junction bases left unmatched: 19. Germline assignment: CDR1 SNHLY and CDR2 FYNNEI.

The CDR3 region has the DNA TGTGCCAGCAAGACTAGCGGCTCCTACAATGAGCAGTTCTTC. Protein product: CASKTSGSYNEQFF. The J gene is TRBJ2-1, the V gene TRBV28, with 9 positions matching TRBD2. The CDR3 sequence is 14 residues long. Trimming took 7 bases from V and 0 from J; bases not matched to a gene: 1. Per the germline V gene, CDR1 is MDHEN and CDR2 is SYDVKM.

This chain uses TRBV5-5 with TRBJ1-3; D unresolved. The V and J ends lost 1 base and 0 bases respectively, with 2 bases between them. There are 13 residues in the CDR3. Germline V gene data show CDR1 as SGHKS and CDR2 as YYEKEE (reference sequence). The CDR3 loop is CASSLRSGNTIYF. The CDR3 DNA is TGTGCCAGCAGCTTGCGCTCTGGAAACACCATATATTTT.

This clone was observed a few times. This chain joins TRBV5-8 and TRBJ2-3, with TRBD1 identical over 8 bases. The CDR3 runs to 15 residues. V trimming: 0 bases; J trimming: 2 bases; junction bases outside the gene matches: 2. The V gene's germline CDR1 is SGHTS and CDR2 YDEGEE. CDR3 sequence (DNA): TGTGCCAGCAGCTTGGGGACAGGGAACACAGATACGCAGTATTTT. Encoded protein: CASSLGTGNTDTQYF.

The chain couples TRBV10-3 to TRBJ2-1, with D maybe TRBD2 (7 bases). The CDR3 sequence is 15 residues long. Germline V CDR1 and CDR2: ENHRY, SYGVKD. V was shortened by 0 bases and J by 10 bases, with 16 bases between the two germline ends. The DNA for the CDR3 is TGTGCCATCAGTGAGTCGGGTCGGGGGGCGGGCGAGCAGTTCTTC. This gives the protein CAISESGRGAGEQFF.

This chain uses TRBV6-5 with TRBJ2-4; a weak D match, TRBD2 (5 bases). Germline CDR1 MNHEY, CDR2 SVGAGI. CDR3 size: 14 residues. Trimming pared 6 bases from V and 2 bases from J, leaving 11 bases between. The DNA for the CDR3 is TGTGCCAGCAGCTTTGCGGGCACCAAAAACATTCAGTACTTC. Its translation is CASSFAGTKNIQYF.

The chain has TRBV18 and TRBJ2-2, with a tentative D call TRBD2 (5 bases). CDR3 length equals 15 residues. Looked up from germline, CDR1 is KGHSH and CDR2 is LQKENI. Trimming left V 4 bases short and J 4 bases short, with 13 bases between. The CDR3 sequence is CASSLLVEGTGELFF. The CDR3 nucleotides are TGTGCCAGCTCACTCCTCGTAGAGGGCACCGGGGAGCTGTTTTTT. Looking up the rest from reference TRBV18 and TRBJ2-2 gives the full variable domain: NAGVMQNPRHLVRRRGQEARLRCSPMKGHSHVYWYRQLPEEGLKFMVYLQKENIIDESGMPKERFSAEFPKEGPSILRIQQVVRGDSAAYFCASSLLVEGTGELFFGEGSRLTVL.